This T cell receptor (beta chain) was identified in a study of Siglec-9 on CD8 T cells in melanoma. This clone appeared a single time. Its antigen is as yet unknown. Other nucleotide sequences from this sample produce the same CDR3. Generated by immunoSEQ multiplex PCR, the TCRdb table keeps only in-frame clones and is missing some. The repertoire holds 30,000 or so clones, with 75% to 90% as singletons. Findings of the study overall: In melanoma tumors, a Siglec-9-marked effector memory CD8+ subset reportedly appeared to accumulate.

This TCR was sampled from a human donor in good health. The sequenced sample consisted of Siglec-9- CD8+ T cells sorted from blood.

This CDR3 reads CASSLDRGYEQYF. In DNA, the CDR3 is TGTGCCAGCAGTCTGGACAGGGGCTACGAGCAGTACTTC. V and J are TRBV28 and TRBJ2-7, with 9 bases that match TRBD1. V shed 5 bases and J 3 bases; nucleotides not matched to a gene: 2. Germline CDR1 MDHEN, CDR2 SYDVKM. This CDR3 region has 13 residues.